The sequence of this T cell receptor beta chain was determined in a study of shared clonotypes between healthy human individuals. In the study overall: Donors had three CD4 naive, three CD4 memory, two CD8 naive and one CD8 memory plate apiece.

This table comes from immunoSEQ multiplex PCR, and its TCRdb copy is limited to in-frame clones, with some not included. There are more than 2,000,000 clones in the sample; approximately 90% occur only once, and 0.11% to 0.15% lies in the top ten. General observations from the study: Generation of non-shared clonotypes was less probable than generation of clonotypes shared by all four donors. A small donor pool kept down the genetic and exposure-history diversity that was represented.

Concerning this clone: Its antigen is as yet unknown.

Specimen: naive CD4+ T cells sorted from blood. This sample's subset: CD45RA+ positively selected. This clonotype was sampled from a man aged 18 to 35 in good health.

The CDR3 reads CASSFQGLVYGYTF. CDR3 bases: TGTGCCAGCAGCTTCCAAGGTCTTGTCTATGGCTACACCTTC. The chain joins TRBV5-6 to TRBJ1-2; D is undetermined. V was pared by 2 bases and J by 4 bases, with 12 bases between. This CDR3 has 14 residues. Per the germline V gene, CDR1 is SGHDT and CDR2 is YYEEEE.